Listed here are 27 T cell receptor beta chains from one sample, sequenced in a study of shared clonotypes between healthy human individuals. TCRdb's table, derived via immunoSEQ multiplex PCR, lists solely in-frame clones and lacks some. The repertoire consists of 1 million to 1.3 million clones, with around three quarters occurring once and the leading ten covering 0.61%. The sample was memory CD4+ T cells from PBMCs. Specified subset: CD45RA-negative fraction. These receptors all stem from a man aged 18-30 years in good health. Some clones in this sample may be carry-over from other donors' samples.

This clone was counted once. V usage is TRBV7-9 and J usage is TRBJ2-3; possible D gene TRBD1, 6 bases. The V end lost 5 bases, the J end lost 1 base, and 13 bases lay between the germline ends. The germline CDR1 and CDR2 sequences are SEHNR and FQNEAQ (reference sequence). This CDR3 contains 15 residues. The CDR3 loop is CASSTTGLGTDTQYF. DNA for the CDR3: TGTGCCAGCAGCACGACAGGTCTGGGCACAGATACGCAGTATTTT.

This sequence joins TRBV11-3 and TRBJ2-6, with 9 nucleotides matching TRBD1. Per the germline V gene, CDR1 is SGHNT and CDR2 is YENEEA. This CDR3 has 16 residues. Trimming at V came to 4 bases and at J to 2 bases, leaving 3 bases not matched to a gene. CDR3 sequence (DNA): TGTGCCAGCAGCTCCCGGACAGGGGCTGGGGCCAACGTCCTGACTTTC. Translation gives CASSSRTGAGANVLTF.

This clone was detected many times. The gene calls are TRBV27 and TRBJ2-7; maybe TRBD2 (6 bases). This CDR3 is 14 amino acids long. CDR1 MNHEY and CDR2 SMNVEV come from the germline V gene (reference sequence). The V end was cut by 6 bases, the J end by 0 bases, with 12 bases between. The CDR3 bases are TGTGCCAGCAGAACGATGGGGGGCTCCTACGAGCAGTACTTC. It specifies CASRTMGGSYEQYF.

The gene calls are TRBV7-9 and TRBJ1-1; D gene uncertain. The CDR3 consists of 12 residues. Trimming took 5 bases from V and 9 from J, leaving 13 bases between them. The V gene's germline CDR1 is SEHNR and CDR2 FQNEAQ (reference sequence). CDR3 region: CASSPTDRQAFF. CDR3 coding DNA: TGTGCCAGCAGCCCAACAGATCGACAAGCTTTCTTT.

The gene calls are TRBV19 and TRBJ2-4; possibly TRBD1 or TRBD2 for D (6 bases each). There are 16 residues in the CDR3. V gave up 4 bases and J gave up 0 bases, with 13 bases separating them. CDR1 LNHDA and CDR2 SQIVND come from the germline V gene (reference sequence). The CDR3 sequence is CASSTRGAEAKNIQYF. The CDR3 DNA is TGTGCCAGTAGTACGAGGGGGGCCGAAGCCAAAAACATTCAGTACTTC.

Ten or more counts support this clone. This sequence joins TRBV6-5 and TRBJ1-2; D uncertain. The CDR3 has 10 residues. Per the germline V gene, CDR1 is MNHEY and CDR2 is SVGAGI. Deletions cut 10 bases from V and 8 bases from J, with 11 bases between. The CDR3 region has the DNA TGTGCCACCTACGATGGGGGCTACACCTTC. Translating gives CATYDGGYTF.

The table lists this clone with a few counts. The V and J genes are TRBV11-2 and TRBJ2-5; 9 bases fit TRBD1. Germline V lookup: CDR1 SGHAT, CDR2 FQNNGV. This CDR3 is built from 14 residues. J lost 5 bases, V lost 5 bases, and 6 bases had no gene match. The CDR3 protein is CASSPGTGFETQYF. As DNA, the CDR3 is TGTGCCAGCAGCCCAGGGACAGGGTTTGAGACCCAGTACTTC.

V gene TRBV5-5 combines with J gene TRBJ2-7; 8 nucleotides match TRBD1. The V gene's germline CDR1 is SGHKS and CDR2 YYEKEE (reference sequence). The CDR3 runs 13 residues. The V and J ends lost 4 bases and 3 bases, in that order; junction bases with no gene match: 3. DNA for the CDR3: TGTGCCAGCAGCGGTGGACAGGGCTACGAGCAGTACTTC. Translation gives CASSGGQGYEQYF.

V is TRBV5-1 and J is TRBJ2-7; D may be TRBD2 (6 bases). Looked up from germline, CDR1 is SGHRS and CDR2 is YFSETQ. The CDR3 has 14 residues. Trimming left V 4 bases short and J 7 bases short, with 18 bases between. The CDR3 loop reads CASSDPSGVGEQYF. The CDR3, as DNA: TGCGCCAGCAGCGACCCCTCGGGGGTTGGGGAGCAGTACTTC. Filled out from reference TRBV5-1 and TRBJ2-7, the complete variable domain reads KAGVTQTPRYLIKTRGQQVTLSCSPISGHRSVSWYQQTPGQGLQFLFEYFSETQRNKGNFPGRFSGRQFSNSRSEMNVSTLELGDSALYLCASSDPSGVGEQYFGPGTRLTVT.

This chain uses TRBV28 with TRBJ2-3; D is uncertain. The germline V gene has CDR1 MDHEN and CDR2 SYDVKM. This CDR3 region has 9 residues. The V gene lost 8 bases and the J gene lost 8 bases, with 5 bases spanning the gap. The CDR3 nucleotides read TGTGCCAGCGGGCCTACGCAGTATTTT. It yields the protein CASGPTQYF.

This chain uses TRBV11-1 with TRBJ2-7; D is unresolved. Germline CDR1 SGHAT, CDR2 FQDESV (reference sequence). The CDR3 contains 15 residues. With 8 bases removed from V and 3 bases from J, the gap between germline ends came to 20 bases. CDR3: CASSVDPLLVYEQYF. In nucleotides, the CDR3 is TGTGCCAGCTCGGTGGACCCCCTACTCGTCTACGAGCAGTACTTC.

The chain links TRBV2 to TRBJ1-2; TRBD1 is a possible D gene (6 bases). V gave up 0 bases and J gave up 8 bases, with 13 bases separating them. CDR3 length: 14 residues. Germline V CDR1 and CDR2: SNHLY, FYNNEI. The CDR3 DNA is TGTGCCAGCAGTGAAGCGTTTTCGGGGGCCGGCTACACCTTC. This gives the protein CASSEAFSGAGYTF. The full variable domain, its missing parts supplied by reference TRBV2 and TRBJ1-2, is EPEVTQTPSHQVTQMGQEVILRCVPISNHLYFYWYRQILGQKVEFLVSFYNNEISEKSEIFDDQFSVERPDGSNFTLKIRSTKLEDSAMYFCASSEAFSGAGYTFGSGTRLTVV.

In this sample, this clone turned up a few times. Other DNA sequences in the same sample also yield this CDR3. This chain joins TRBV2 and TRBJ1-5, with 8 bases aligning to TRBD1. The CDR3 covers 13 residues. CDR1 SNHLY and CDR2 FYNNEI come from the germline V gene. V was pared by 6 bases and J by 5 bases, with 3 bases of the junction left unmatched. The CDR3 is CASRGTGDQPQHF. The CDR3 coding sequence is TGTGCCAGCAGGGGGACAGGAGATCAGCCCCAGCATTTT.

CDR3 protein: CASSLASGTNYGYTF. The CDR3 nucleotides are TGTGCCAGCAGCTTAGCCTCAGGGACTAACTATGGCTACACCTTC. The chain has TRBV7-9 and TRBJ1-2, with TRBD1 as a possible D gene (5 bases). This CDR3 has 15 residues. V was shortened by 0 bases and J by 0 bases, with 8 bases between the two germline ends. Per the germline V gene, CDR1 is SEHNR and CDR2 is FQNEAQ (reference sequence).

The chain combines TRBV7-9 with TRBJ2-3, with D possibly being TRBD2 (5 bases). Germline lookup yields CDR1 SEHNR and CDR2 FQNEAQ (reference sequence). The CDR3 consists of 13 residues. V dropped 3 bases and J dropped 3 bases, with 7 bases sitting between them. Written as DNA, the CDR3 is TGTGCCAGCAGCTTTCCGGGGACAGATACGCAGTATTTT. Its translation: CASSFPGTDTQYF.

This rearrangement joins TRBV6-1 to TRBJ1-2, with D unclear. CDR1 is MNHNS and CDR2 is SASEGT in the germline V gene. V lost 0 bases, J lost 7 bases, and 12 bases lay in between. The CDR3 length is 14 residues. CDR3 coding DNA: TGTGCCAGCAGTGAAGCGGGATGGTCGGGTGGCTACACCTTC. Translated, it gives CASSEAGWSGGYTF.

This clone was observed a few times. The chain links TRBV7-9 to TRBJ2-7; 7 bases map to TRBD1. The germline CDR1 and CDR2 sequences are SEHNR and FQNEAQ (reference sequence). J was trimmed by 1 base and V by 6 bases; bases with no gene match: 6. This CDR3 region has 14 residues. The CDR3 loop reads CASRPTGLSYEQYF. The DNA for the CDR3 is TGTGCCAGCAGGCCGACAGGGCTATCCTACGAGCAGTACTTC.

Many counts were recorded for this clone. The chain combines TRBV7-9 with TRBJ2-5; 9 positions match TRBD1. The germline gives CDR1 SEHNR, CDR2 FQNEAQ (reference sequence). Trimming at V came to 3 bases and at J to 1 base, leaving 0 bases not matched to a gene. The CDR3 loop spans 14 amino acids. CDR3 nucleotides: TGTGCCAGCAGCTTGGGACAGGGCCAAGAGACCCAGTACTTC. Its translation: CASSLGQGQETQYF.

CDR3 nucleotide sequence: TGTGCCAGCTCACCCCTTTCCGGGACAGGGCTCGACGAGCAGTACTTC. The encoded protein is CASSPLSGTGLDEQYF. This rearrangement joins TRBV18 to TRBJ2-7; TRBD1 matches 9 bases. V trimming: 3 bases; J trimming: 5 bases; junction bases outside the gene matches: 11. CDR1 and CDR2 (germline): KGHSH, LQKENI. The CDR3 has 16 residues.

To note about this clone: A much larger clone lies one base from this, so it may be a read error. This chain uses TRBV19 with TRBJ2-3; 8 bases are a match to TRBD2. CDR1 is LNHDA, CDR2 SQIVND, per germline (reference sequence). This CDR3 region has 17 residues. CDR3 DNA: TGTGCCAGTAGTATGAGTCACACTAGCGGTTTCACAGATACGCGGTATTTT. Amino acid sequence: CASSMSHTSGFTDTRYF.

The V and J genes are TRBV5-6 and TRBJ1-4; a possible D gene is TRBD1 (6 bases). This CDR3 comprises 14 residues. V was trimmed by 0 bases and J by 6 bases, leaving 9 bases between them. CDR1 and CDR2 (germline): SGHDT, YYEEEE. In DNA, the CDR3 is TGTGCCAGCAGCTTGGGGACAGCCCATGAAAAACTGTTTTTT. This encodes CASSLGTAHEKLFF.

The gene calls are TRBV18 and TRBJ1-2; 9 bases align to TRBD1. Looked up from germline, CDR1 is KGHSH and CDR2 is LQKENI. V lost 1 base, J lost 6 bases, and 12 bases stayed unmatched. The CDR3 is 17 residues long. The CDR3: CASSPLKQGALRNGYTF. The CDR3 nucleotides read TGTGCCAGCTCACCACTCAAACAGGGGGCTTTAAGGAATGGCTACACCTTC.

The V and J genes are TRBV2 and TRBJ1-1; D is undetermined. Germline V gene lookup returns CDR1 SNHLY and CDR2 FYNNEI. CDR3 length: 16 residues. The ends were cut back, 3 bases at V and 3 bases at J, with 17 bases in the middle. In DNA, the CDR3 is TGTGCCAGCAGTGAGAATCTAGGAATTGGTCACACTGAAGCTTTCTTT. Translation: CASSENLGIGHTEAFF.

This chain joins TRBV5-6 and TRBJ2-7; D might be TRBD2 (7 bases). Looked up from germline, CDR1 is SGHDT and CDR2 is YYEEEE. V lost 2 bases and J lost 4, with 13 bases in between. The CDR3 is 14 residues long. CDR3 in amino acids: CASSFGGLRYEQYF. CDR3 coding DNA: TGTGCCAGCAGCTTCGGGGGGCTAAGATACGAGCAGTACTTC.

The chain combines TRBV7-2 with TRBJ1-5; D might be TRBD1 (5 bases). Trimming removed 5 bases at V and 2 bases at J, with 13 bases between. CDR1 and CDR2 from the germline V gene are SGHTA and FQGNSA. CDR3 size: 15 residues. CDR3 amino acids: CASSLDGGGNQPQHF. As DNA, the CDR3 is TGTGCCAGCAGCCTAGACGGGGGAGGCAATCAGCCCCAGCATTTT.

Notes on this clone: Other DNA variants within this sample encode the same CDR3. The chain couples TRBV5-1 to TRBJ1-4; 7 bases are shared with TRBD1. CDR1 is SGHRS, CDR2 YFSETQ, per germline. J was trimmed by 6 bases and V by 0 bases; bases with no gene match: 2. The length of the CDR3 is 14 residues. DNA of the CDR3: TGCGCCAGCAGCTTGGGGCAGGGGGATGAAAAACTGTTTTTT. It is translated as CASSLGQGDEKLFF.

The V call is TRBV11-3, the J call TRBJ1-1, with 7 nucleotides matching TRBD1. In germline, CDR1 is SGHNT, CDR2 YENEEA. V was pared by 4 bases and J by 3 bases, with 2 bases of the junction left unmatched. The length of the CDR3 is 13 residues. The CDR3 nucleotides are TGTGCCAGCAGCTCTACAGGGGACACTGAAGCTTTCTTT. It codes for CASSSTGDTEAFF.